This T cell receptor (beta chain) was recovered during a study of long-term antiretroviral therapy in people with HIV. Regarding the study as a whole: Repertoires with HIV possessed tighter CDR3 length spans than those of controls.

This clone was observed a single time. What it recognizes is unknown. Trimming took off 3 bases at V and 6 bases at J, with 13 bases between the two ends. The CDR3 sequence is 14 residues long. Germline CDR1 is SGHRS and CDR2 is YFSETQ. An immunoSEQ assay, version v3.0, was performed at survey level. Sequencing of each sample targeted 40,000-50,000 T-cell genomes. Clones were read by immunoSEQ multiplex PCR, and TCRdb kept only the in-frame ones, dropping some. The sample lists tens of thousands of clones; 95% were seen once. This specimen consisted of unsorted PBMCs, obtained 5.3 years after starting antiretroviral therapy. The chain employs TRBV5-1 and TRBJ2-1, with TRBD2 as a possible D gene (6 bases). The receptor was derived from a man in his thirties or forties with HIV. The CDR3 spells CASSSKLGSNEQFF. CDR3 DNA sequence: TGCGCCAGCAGCTCAAAGCTCGGGAGCAATGAGCAGTTCTTC.